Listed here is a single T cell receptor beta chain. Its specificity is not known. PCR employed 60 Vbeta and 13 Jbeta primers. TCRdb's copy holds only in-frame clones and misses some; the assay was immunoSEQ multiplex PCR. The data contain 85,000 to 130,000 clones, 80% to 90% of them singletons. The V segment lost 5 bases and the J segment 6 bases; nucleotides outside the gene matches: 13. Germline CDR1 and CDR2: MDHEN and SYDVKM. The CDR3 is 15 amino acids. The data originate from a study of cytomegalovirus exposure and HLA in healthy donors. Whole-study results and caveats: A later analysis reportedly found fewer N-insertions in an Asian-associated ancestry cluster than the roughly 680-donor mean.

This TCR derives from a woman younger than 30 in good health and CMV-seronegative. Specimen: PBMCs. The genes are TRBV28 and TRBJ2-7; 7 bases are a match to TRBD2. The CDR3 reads CASSPLRGFSVEQYF. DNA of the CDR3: TGTGCCAGCAGTCCCCTGCGGGGGTTTTCGGTCGAGCAGTACTTC.